These 19 T cell receptor beta chains share one sample of origin, sequenced in a study of T-cell memory formation after mild COVID-19. Each CDR3 protein gets one entry after TCRdb re-called the 5' RACE reads with MiXCR. The sample includes a few hundred thousand distinct CDR3 sequences, roughly a fifth of them seen just once. The sequenced sample was PBMCs or a T cell subset sorted from them (not recorded which). These receptors all stem from an adult woman who had mild COVID-19 (a few samples of this study predate the infection). Cell type and time point are not known.

The chain carries TRBV6-6 and TRBJ1-5; tentative D call: TRBD1 (6 bases). Germline V lookup: CDR1 MNHNY, CDR2 SVGAGI (reference sequence). V was pared by 5 bases and J by 5 bases, with 10 bases between. This CDR3 has 13 amino acids. The CDR3 sequence: CASSIYRDQPQHF. CDR3 DNA: TGTGCCAGCAGTATCTACAGGGATCAGCCCCAGCATTTT.

The count of this clonotype is one. The chain is built from TRBV6-2 or TRBV6-3 and TRBJ1-2; D unclear. The CDR3 runs to 14 residues. Germline V gene lookup returns CDR1 MNHEY and CDR2 SVGEGT. V gave up 6 bases and J gave up 3 bases, with 14 bases separating them. CDR3 in amino acids: CASSPLKEYYGYTF. The CDR3 DNA is TGTGCCAGCAGCCCATTGAAGGAATACTATGGCTACACCTTC.

This clonotype turned up a few times. The J gene is TRBJ2-7, the V gene TRBV5-1, with 7 bases lining up with TRBD1. In germline, CDR1 is SGHRS, CDR2 YFSETQ. V lost 4 bases to trimming and J lost 3 bases; unmatched junction nucleotides: 7. This CDR3 spans 14 amino acids. The CDR3, as DNA: TGCGCCAGCAGCACAAGGACAGGCAACTACGAGCAGTACTTC. Its translation is CASSTRTGNYEQYF.

This clonotype was seen more than once but under ten times. The chain links TRBV5-1 to TRBJ2-5, with 10 bases that match TRBD1. Germline V gene lookup returns CDR1 SGHRS and CDR2 YFSETQ. V lost 4 bases, J lost 5 bases, and 5 bases stayed unmatched. The CDR3 runs 14 residues. The CDR3: CASSKGQGFETQYF. The CDR3 region has the DNA TGCGCCAGCAGCAAGGGACAGGGGTTCGAGACCCAGTACTTC.

The sample holds many counts of this clonotype. The gene calls are TRBV7-9 and TRBJ1-2, with 10 bases lining up with TRBD1. Losses at the gene ends were 1 base for V and 6 bases for J; bases not matched to a gene: 2. This CDR3 contains 14 residues. Germline assignment: CDR1 SEHNR and CDR2 FQNEAQ (reference sequence). This CDR3 reads CASSLVGTGDGYTF. The CDR3 bases are TGTGCCAGCAGCTTAGTGGGGACAGGGGATGGCTACACCTTC.

The CDR3 DNA is TGTGCCAGCAGCAGAGAGGACAGGGCCTACACCTTC. It specifies CASSREDRAYTF. The chain joins TRBV7-9 to TRBJ1-2; 8 bases map to TRBD1. CDR1 is SEHNR, CDR2 FQNEAQ, per germline (reference sequence). This CDR3 has 12 residues. J lost 10 bases, V lost 5 bases, and 6 bases had no gene match.

This clonotype was seen more than once but under ten times. The chain joins TRBV20-1 to TRBJ2-7, with TRBD1 identical over 7 bases. Trimming at V came to 3 bases and at J to 2 bases, leaving 4 bases not matched to a gene. This CDR3 region has 13 residues. Germline V gene sequence: CDR1 DFQATT, CDR2 SNEGSKA (reference sequence). The CDR3 sequence: CSARRGQTYEQYF. DNA for the CDR3: TGCAGTGCTAGGAGGGGGCAGACCTACGAGCAGTACTTC.

This chain joins TRBV5-5 and TRBJ1-5; D gene ambiguous. Germline CDR1 is SGHKS and CDR2 is YYEKEE (reference sequence). The ends were cut back, 5 bases at V and 0 bases at J, with 15 bases in the middle. The CDR3 is made up of 16 amino acids. The CDR3 reads CASSSTVGYSNQPQHF. DNA for the CDR3: TGTGCCAGCAGTTCAACAGTGGGATATAGCAATCAGCCCCAGCATTTT.

In regard to this clonotype: Compared with germline, one end of the junction differs, possibly owing to a read error. V is TRBV19 and J is TRBJ1-1, with TRBD1 matching 7 bases. Germline V gives CDR1 LNHDA, CDR2 SQIVND (reference sequence). CDR3 length: 15 residues. CDR3 protein: CASSLDRVYDTEAFF. CDR3 coding DNA: TGTGCCAGTAGTCTAGACAGGGTGTATGACACTGAAGCTTTCTTT.

The chain employs TRBV20-1 and TRBJ2-7, with a tentative D call TRBD2 (7 bases). CDR3 size: 15 residues. Trimming took off 6 bases at V and 6 bases at J, with 24 bases between the two ends. The germline V gene has CDR1 DFQATT and CDR2 SNEGSKA (reference sequence). DNA for the CDR3: TGCAGTGCCACCCCACGAGCGGGACAAGATGGCGAGCAGTACTTC. Translated, it gives CSATPRAGQDGEQYF.

The rearrangement uses TRBV24-1 and TRBJ2-3; 12 bases align to TRBD2. CDR1 is KGHDR and CDR2 is SFDVKD in the germline V gene. This CDR3 is built from 15 residues. V was pared by 5 bases and J by 5 bases, with 4 bases of the junction left unmatched. CDR3 bases: TGTGCCACCAGTGCCAGACTAGCGGGAGTAGATACGCAGTATTTT. Its protein product is CATSARLAGVDTQYF.

The table lists this clonotype with many counts. The rearrangement uses TRBV20-1 and TRBJ2-1, with D tentatively TRBD2 (6 bases). The CDR3 sequence is 15 residues long. V was pared by 0 bases and J by 3 bases, with 12 bases between. Germline assignment: CDR1 DFQATT and CDR2 SNEGSKA (reference sequence). The CDR3 spells CSARDVGSVYNEQFF. As DNA, the CDR3 is TGCAGTGCTAGAGATGTCGGGAGTGTCTACAATGAGCAGTTCTTC.

This chain uses TRBV11-2 with TRBJ2-2; possibly TRBD1 for D (6 bases). The CDR3 is made up of 17 amino acids. The germline V gene encodes CDR1 SGHAT and CDR2 FQNNGV. Trimming shortened V by 5 bases and J by 8 bases, and 24 bases separated the two germline ends. The CDR3 sequence: CASSLDIGTPLGGELFF. CDR3 DNA sequence: TGTGCCAGCAGCCTTGACATCGGGACACCCTTGGGAGGGGAGCTGTTTTTT.

This clonotype has more than one count but fewer than ten. The J gene is TRBJ1-1, the V gene TRBV7-9; D is undetermined. The CDR3 runs 13 residues. CDR1 SEHNR and CDR2 FQNEAQ come from the germline V gene (reference sequence). V lost 6 bases and J 8 bases, leaving 16 bases between the germline ends. This CDR3 is CASSLNIQGEAFF. CDR3 nucleotides: TGTGCCAGCAGTCTAAACATTCAAGGAGAAGCTTTCTTT.

The count of this clonotype is one. The genes are TRBV12-3 or TRBV12-4 and TRBJ1-6; D is perhaps TRBD1 (5 bases). The CDR3 contains 15 residues. V was pared by 2 bases and J by 9 bases, with 14 bases between. CDR3 residues: CASSLRGGGSSPLHF. DNA for the CDR3: TGTGCCAGCAGTTTACGGGGGGGTGGAAGTTCACCCCTCCACTTT.

The chain uses TRBV25-1 and TRBJ1-1, with D perhaps matching TRBD1 (6 bases). The CDR3 is 13 amino acids. The germline CDR1 and CDR2 sequences are MGHDK and SYGVNS. Trimming took 6 bases from V and 5 from J, leaving 13 bases between them. The CDR3 here is CASRGRGGTEAFF. The CDR3 DNA sequence: TGTGCCAGCAGGGGCAGGGGCGGGACTGAAGCTTTCTTT.

This clonotype was recorded a few times. CDR3 nucleotide sequence: TGTGCCAGCAGCTTAATGGGCCGAGTGGTTGATACGCAGTATTTT. As protein: CASSLMGRVVDTQYF. V usage is TRBV7-3 and J usage is TRBJ2-3; D remains unclear. Germline-derived CDR1 and CDR2 are SGHTA and FQGTGA. V lost 1 base to trimming and J lost 6 bases, with 14 bases between them. This CDR3 contains 15 residues.

This clonotype turned up a few times. The chain has TRBV20-1 and TRBJ1-2; D is undetermined. This CDR3 has 12 residues. Trimming stripped 2 bases from V and 0 bases from J, with 4 bases between. Germline lookup yields CDR1 DFQATT and CDR2 SNEGSKA (reference sequence). The CDR3 sequence is CSARSPNYGYTF. DNA of the CDR3: TGCAGTGCTAGATCTCCTAACTATGGCTACACCTTC.

This clonotype turned up a few times. V gene TRBV3-1 combines with J gene TRBJ1-2; maybe TRBD1 (5 bases). CDR3 length equals 15 residues. The V gene's germline CDR1 is LGHDT and CDR2 YNNKEL (reference sequence). V was cut by 0 bases and J by 3 bases, with 11 bases left in between. The CDR3 loop is CASSQDGRVHYGYTF. CDR3 coding DNA: TGTGCCAGCAGCCAAGATGGCAGGGTCCACTATGGCTACACCTTC.